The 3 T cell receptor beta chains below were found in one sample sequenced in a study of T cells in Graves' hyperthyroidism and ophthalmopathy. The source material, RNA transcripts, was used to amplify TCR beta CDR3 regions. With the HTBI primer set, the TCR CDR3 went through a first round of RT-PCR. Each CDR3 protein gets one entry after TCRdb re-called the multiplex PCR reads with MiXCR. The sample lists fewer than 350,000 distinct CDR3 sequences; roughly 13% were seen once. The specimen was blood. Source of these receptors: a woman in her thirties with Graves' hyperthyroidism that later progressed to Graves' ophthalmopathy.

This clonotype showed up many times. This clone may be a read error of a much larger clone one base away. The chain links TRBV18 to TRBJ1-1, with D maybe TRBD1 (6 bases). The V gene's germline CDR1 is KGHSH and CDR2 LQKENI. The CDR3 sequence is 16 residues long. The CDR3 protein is CASPPPTGRQNTEAFF. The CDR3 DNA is TGTGCCAGCCCACCACCTACAGGGAGGCAGAACACTGAAGCTTTCTTT. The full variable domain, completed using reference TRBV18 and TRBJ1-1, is NAGVMQNPRHLVRRRGQEARLRCSPMKGHSHVYWYRQLPEEGLKFMVYLQKENIIDESGMPKERFSAEFPKEGPSILRIQQVVRGDSAAYFCASPPPTGRQNTEAFFGQGTRLTVV.

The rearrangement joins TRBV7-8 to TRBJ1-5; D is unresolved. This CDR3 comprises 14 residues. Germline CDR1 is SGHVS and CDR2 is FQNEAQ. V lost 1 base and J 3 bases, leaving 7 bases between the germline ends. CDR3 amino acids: CASSLEVFNQPQHF. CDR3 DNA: TGTGCCAGCAGCTTAGAGGTGTTCAATCAGCCCCAGCATTTT. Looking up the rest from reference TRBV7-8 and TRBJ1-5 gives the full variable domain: GAGVSQSPRYKVAKRGQDVALRCDPISGHVSLFWYQQALGQGPEFLTYFQNEAQLDKSGLPSDRFFAERPEGSVSTLKIQRTQQEDSAVYLCASSLEVFNQPQHFGDGTRLSIL.

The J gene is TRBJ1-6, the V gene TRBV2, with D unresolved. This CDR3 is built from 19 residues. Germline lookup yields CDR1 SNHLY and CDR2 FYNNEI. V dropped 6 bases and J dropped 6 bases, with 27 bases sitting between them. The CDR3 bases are TGTGCCAGCAGCGCAACTCGAGCTTCCATATCCCGTGCTAATTCACCCCTCCACTTT. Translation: CASSATRASISRANSPLHF.